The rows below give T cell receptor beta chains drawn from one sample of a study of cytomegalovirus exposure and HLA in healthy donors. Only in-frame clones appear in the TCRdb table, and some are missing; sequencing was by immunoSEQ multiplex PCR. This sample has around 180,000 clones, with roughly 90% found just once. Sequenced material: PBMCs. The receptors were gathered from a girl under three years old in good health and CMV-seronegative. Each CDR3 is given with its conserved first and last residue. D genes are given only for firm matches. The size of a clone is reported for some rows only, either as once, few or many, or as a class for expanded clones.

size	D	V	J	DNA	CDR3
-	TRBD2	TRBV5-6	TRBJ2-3	TGTGCCAGCAGCTCGACTAGCCTTCAGCCGGGAGATACGCAGTATTTT	CASSSTSLQPGDTQYF
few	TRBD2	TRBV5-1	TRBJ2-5	TGCGCCAGCAGCACGGGACTAGATCCGACGGAGACCCAGTACTTC	CASSTGLDPTETQYF
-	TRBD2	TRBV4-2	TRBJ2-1	TGTGCCAGCAGCCAAGTTCAGGGACTAGCGGGGGGCCAGCACAATGAGCAGTTCTTC	CASSQVQGLAGGQHNEQFF
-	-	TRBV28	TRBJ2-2	TGTGCCAGCAGTTTGAACAGGGTGTCGGCCGGGGAGCTGTTTTTT	CASSLNRVSAGELFF
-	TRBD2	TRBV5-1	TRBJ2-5	TGCGCCAGCAGCTTGGTAGCGGGGGGTCCCTACCAAGAGACCCAGTACTTC	CASSLVAGGPYQETQYF
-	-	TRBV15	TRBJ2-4	TGTGCCACCAGCAGGGGGGGGCAGGTGGTTGTCAAAAACATTCAGTACTTC	CATSRGGQVVVKNIQYF
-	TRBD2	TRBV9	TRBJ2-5	TGTGCCAGCAGCGCCCAACCGGGAGGAGAGACCCAGTACTTC	CASSAQPGGETQYF
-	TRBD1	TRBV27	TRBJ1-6	TGTGCCAGCAGTTCCCTATCGGGACAGGGAAATTCACCCCTCCACTTT	CASSSLSGQGNSPLHF
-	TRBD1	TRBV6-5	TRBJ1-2	TGTGCCAGCAGTTACACAGGGGACTATGGCTACACCTTC	CASSYTGDYGYTF
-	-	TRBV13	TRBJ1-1	TGTGCCAGCAGCTTACAGGGCCACATGAACACTGAAGCTTTCTTT	CASSLQGHMNTEAFF